A selection of T cell receptor beta chains follows, all from one sample in a study of T cells in Graves' hyperthyroidism and ophthalmopathy. One entry per CDR3 protein results from TCRdb running MiXCR on the multiplex PCR reads. The table includes around 300,000 distinct CDR3 sequences, 13% to 15% detected once. The specimen sequenced was blood. The source is a woman aged 45-65 years with Graves' hyperthyroidism that later progressed to Graves' ophthalmopathy. Both conserved end residues are trimmed from each CDR3. The order of the fields is V gene, CDR3 protein.

TRBV19 ASSIEGSEQF
TRBV18 ASSPRQGLADTQY
TRBV19 ASSNRDRSRSGELF
TRBV11-2 ASSLTLLTDTQY
TRBV20-1 SAHVGGAGANVLT
TRBV11-3 ASTRSGMGNEQF
TRBV6-2/TRBV6-3 ASSYSLNTEAF
TRBV2 ASSDQSSGNTIY
TRBV20-1 SAGYEGGQGRRWSTGELF
TRBV6-1 ASGSTSGSYPYNEQF
TRBV18 ASSLWTGLLFGQY
TRBV5-1 ASSSGQGGAEQY
TRBV5-1 ASSFAGSFTYEQY
TRBV6-1 ASSESGKDQPQH
TRBV28 ASSTSGRDDHEQY
TRBV20-1 SASGTSGRAYNEQF
TRBV29-1 SVERDRGAGGAQY
TRBV13 ASRARTGPWDEQY
TRBV2 ASSDGGNTIY
TRBV4-1 ASSLRGQEAF
TRBV11-2 ASSLVHRGNQPQH
TRBV20-1 SASPTGREGQGTQY
TRBV11-2 ASSSLAGDSEQY
TRBV10-2 ASTNQTSMYLCASYVGTGVEAF
TRBV6-2/TRBV6-3 ASSSTGTRAYEQY
TRBV7-9 ASSLHMGAFPYEQY
TRBV7-9 ASSITGETQY
TRBV12-3/TRBV12-4 ASSLSAANTEAF
TRBV3-1 ASSPHRASGATGELF
TRBV11-1 ASSQEGGGVTGELF
TRBV2 ASSESSGAGVTEAF
TRBV11-2 ASSTTYAKNIQY
TRBV7-8 ASSLVYAGGELF
TRBV6-1 ASSKWSGQNYGYT
TRBV7-9 ASSLVSRTGYEQY
TRBV6-1 ASSVGGEKLF
TRBV10-3 AIQQGANTEAF
TRBV13 ASSFLAGGPADTQY
TRBV20-1 SARAGRTGNNSPLH
TRBV5-4 VSSSPGTNHNEQF
TRBV9 ASSVGHQSEQY
TRBV5-1 ASRGLGEVVNTEAF
TRBV3-1 ASSQSGLAGRIIGEQF
TRBV20-1 SARDYRGRWATNEKLF
TRBV7-8 ASSPQGSGNTIY
TRBV4-1 ASSLFDRSYT
TRBV18 ASSPLADSNQPQH
TRBV20-1 SASESSNQPQH
TRBV5-1 ASSYTDTVNTEAF
TRBV20-1 SASQGSYEQY
TRBV2 ASSPIRALRGPGANVLT
TRBV28 ASTSGGLSNQPQH
TRBV20-1 SFSIPLGGVRNIQY
TRBV12-3/TRBV12-4 ASLAVGSEQY
TRBV11-3 ASTDGTQY
TRBV25-1 ASSERTGWYTEAF
TRBV15 ATSRDRTDTNYGYT
TRBV20-1 SARAHATNTEAF
TRBV6-6 ASSYSNKRPYEQY